This TCR beta chain was captured by sequencing in a study of blood T cell repertoires in COVID-19 (dated by TCRdb to 2020 to 2021). For the wider study: Samples covering the acute and convalescent phases of COVID-19 were provided by collaborators in the United States, Italy and Spain. The material from the prospective study consisted of cDNA or gDNA derived from T cells, B-cell-depleted T cells, or PBMCs. The dataset comprised deeply sampled blood TCRbeta repertoires from subjects exposed to, actively infected with, or recovered from COVID-19. The repertoires were made available in a free public database intended to serve as a resource for research on the immune response to SARS-CoV-2. Samples were obtained from the ongoing ImmuneRACE study (first 160 participants) and from 1,254 subjects provided by 6 global collaborators. Sample metadata almost always included a de-identified subject ID, COVID-19 status, age in years and sex. Where HLA class I and class II types were available, the types were taken from metadata supplied by the sample provider, not from assay-based typing. Paper-wide results and their limitations: The amount of clinical and demographic metadata varied by source and participant and was provided uncurated.

CDR1 MNHEY and CDR2 SVGAGI are derived from the germline V gene. V loses 5 bases of germline sequence and J loses 6 bases, and the interval between the two ends is 16 bases. The CDR3 sequence holds 14 residues, the cysteine and phenylalanine included. Kept here is only the CDR3 DNA, which spans 42 bases and is read in frame from base 1. Collaborating institutions collected whole blood in K2EDTA tubes following their own protocols. For TCRbeta analysis, collaborators shipped samples as frozen whole blood, isolated PBMCs, or DNA extracted from either of those sample types. The immunoSEQ Assay, a bias-controlled multiplex PCR, was used to amplify TCRbeta CDR3 regions from genomic DNA. On the authors' methods: The number of nucleated cells in each sample was estimated by amplification of reference gene primers within the assay. To quantify the absolute abundance of each unique TCRbeta CDR3 rearrangement, sequence reads were collapsed and filtered. For each sample, productive Simpson clonality was calculated as the square root of Simpson's diversity index over productive rearrangements. TCRdb provides this immuneACCESS table in a form limited to in-frame rearrangements. Some clones are lacking; in checked studies, under half of them reflect an unresolved V gene, and why the rest are absent is not known. V and J calls and clone size follow that table, whereas D and trimming were derived from the DNA. The sample yields about 120,000 clones; approximately 90% were counted once. Of the sample, 15% to 20% falls within the top ten clones.

As for this clone: It lacks a known antigen. Base qualities are not recorded, but no much larger clone differs from it by a single base.

This clonotype was sampled from a human donor with acute or convalescent COVID-19. The donor label of this sample is uncertain. Here the chain combines TRBV6-5 and TRBJ1-1, with an unclear D gene assignment. The sample comprised peripheral blood. The CDR3 region: CASSPGEVVAEAFF. Here is the DNA: TGTGCCAGCAGTCCTGGGGAGGTTGTCGCTGAAGCTTTCTTT.